This T cell receptor beta chain was recorded in a study of T cells in Graves' hyperthyroidism and ophthalmopathy. This clonotype was counted many times. Amplification of TCR beta CDR3 regions was performed using RNA transcripts as template. In the first-round RT-PCR of the TCR CDR3, the HTBI primer set was used. TCRdb re-derived calls from the multiplex PCR reads in MiXCR, one entry per CDR3 protein. Found here are 500,000 or so distinct CDR3 sequences, approximately 17% of them singletons; the top ten hold approximately 16%. Trimming took off 5 bases at V and 0 bases at J, with 11 bases between the two ends. Germline loops: CDR1 MNHEY, CDR2 SMNVEV (reference sequence). This CDR3 is built from 14 residues. Patients showing uncontrolled infection, other autoimmune disease, pregnancy or lactation were ineligible. Diagnosis rested on symptoms, serum thyroxine and TRAb, thyroid ultrasound, and orbital computed tomography.

The chain carries TRBV27 and TRBJ2-7, with D unclear. The receptor was isolated from a woman aged 18-35 years with Graves' ophthalmopathy. The material sequenced was blood. The CDR3 nucleotides are TGTGCCAGCAGTGCTGGAGTGCTCTCCTACGAGCAGTACTTC. This translates into CASSAGVLSYEQYF.